This T cell receptor (beta chain) was found in a study of blood T cell repertoires in COVID-19. Across the whole study: The United States, Italy and Spain provided the acute and convalescent COVID-19 samples.

Per the study methods: Counts of nucleated cells, estimated from reference gene primer amplification, were obtained. The table came from immunoSEQ multiplex PCR; TCRdb's copy has only in-frame clones and leaves some out. The DNA gave D and trimming, while V, J and clone size come from that table. Of roughly 150,000 clones listed, approximately 91% are singletons. CDR1 is SGHTS and CDR2 is YDEGEE in the germline V gene. The CDR3 spans 18 residues. V shed 2 bases, J shed 0 bases, and the junction held 12 bases outside the gene matches. This chain joins TRBV5-8 and TRBJ2-7; 9 bases fit TRBD1. The sample was peripheral blood. This receptor was taken from a man younger than 35 with acute or convalescent COVID-19. CDR3 nucleotide sequence: TGTGCCAGCAGCTTCCTATTCTCCGGGACAGGGCCCTCCTACGAGCAGTACTTC. Translated: CASSFLFSGTGPSYEQYF.